This T cell receptor beta chain was identified in a study of tumor and adjacent non-tumor tissue in lung cancer. Study overall: Histology: 12 adenocarcinoma, a couple of squamous cell carcinoma, 1 small cell lung cancer. Regarding the study as a whole: TCR diversity was significantly greater in tumor than normal lung tissue.

Three rounds of nested PCR, following a modified ARM-PCR protocol, produced the TCRbeta library. A single record per CDR3 protein comes from TCRdb applying MiXCR to the multiplex PCR reads. The table shows about 200,000 distinct CDR3 sequences, with about 71% occurring only once. CDR1 MNHEY and CDR2 SVGAGI come from the germline V gene. This CDR3 comprises 12 residues. The template was RNA from unsorted bulk tissue. Donors were chemotherapy-naive, newly diagnosed lung cancer surgical patients in China, August–late 2014. On this clonotype: What it binds is unknown. An end of the junction does not agree with germline; a read error may underlie this.

The TCR originated in a man in his sixties with non-small cell lung cancer. The chain employs TRBV6-5 and TRBJ1-1; D is undetermined. Sequenced input: lung tumor tissue. CDR3 residues: CASSSARREAFF. The CDR3 nucleotides are TGTGCTAGCAGTTCGGCCAGGAGGGAAGCTTTCTTT.